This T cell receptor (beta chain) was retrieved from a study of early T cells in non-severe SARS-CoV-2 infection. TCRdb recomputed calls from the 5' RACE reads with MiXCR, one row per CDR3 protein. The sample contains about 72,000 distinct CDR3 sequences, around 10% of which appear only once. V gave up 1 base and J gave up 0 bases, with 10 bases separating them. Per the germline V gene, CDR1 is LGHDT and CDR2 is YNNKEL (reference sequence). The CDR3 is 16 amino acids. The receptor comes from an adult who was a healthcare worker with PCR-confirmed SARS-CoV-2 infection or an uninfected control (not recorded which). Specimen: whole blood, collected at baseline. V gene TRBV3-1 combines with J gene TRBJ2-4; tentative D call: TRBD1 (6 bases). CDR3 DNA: TGTGCCAGCAGCCAAGGAACAGGGCTAGCCAAAAACATTCAGTACTTC. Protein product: CASSQGTGLAKNIQYF.